The source of this TCR beta chain is a study of T cells in Graves' hyperthyroidism and ophthalmopathy. This clonotype showed up many times. Mismatch with germline at one junction end may stem from a read error. Germline CDR1 and CDR2: SSHAT and FNYEAQ (reference sequence). The CDR3 sequence is 14 residues long. From RNA transcripts, TCR beta CDR3 regions were amplified. HTBI primers were used for first-round RT-PCR of the TCR CDR3. Each CDR3 protein is one row after TCRdb ran MiXCR on the multiplex PCR reads. The data contain approximately 600,000 distinct CDR3 sequences, 14% to 15% of them singletons.

Material for sequencing was blood. The chain has TRBV7-7 and TRBJ2-5; the match to TRBD2 covers 8 bases. The TCR sequence derives from a woman in her thirties or forties with Graves' ophthalmopathy. Written as DNA, the CDR3 is TGTGCTAGCAGTCCCAGCGGGAGCCAAGAGACCCAGTACTTC. The encoded protein is CASSPSGSQETQYF.